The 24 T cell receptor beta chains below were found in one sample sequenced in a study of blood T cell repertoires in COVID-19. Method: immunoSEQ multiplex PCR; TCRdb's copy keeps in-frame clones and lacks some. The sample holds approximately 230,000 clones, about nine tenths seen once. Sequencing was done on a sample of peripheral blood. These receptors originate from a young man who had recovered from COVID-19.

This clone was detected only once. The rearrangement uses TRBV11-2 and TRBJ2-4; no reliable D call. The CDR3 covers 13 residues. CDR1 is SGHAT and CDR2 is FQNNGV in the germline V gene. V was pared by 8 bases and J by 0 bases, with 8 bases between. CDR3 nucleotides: TGTGCCAGCCGACTTTTAGCCAAAAACATTCAGTACTTC. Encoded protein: CASRLLAKNIQYF.

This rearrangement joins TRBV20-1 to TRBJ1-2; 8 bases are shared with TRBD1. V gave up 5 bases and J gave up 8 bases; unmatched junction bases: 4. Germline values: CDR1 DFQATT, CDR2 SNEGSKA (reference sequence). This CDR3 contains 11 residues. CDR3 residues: CSAFTGGGYTF. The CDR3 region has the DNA TGCAGTGCTTTCACAGGGGGAGGCTACACCTTC.

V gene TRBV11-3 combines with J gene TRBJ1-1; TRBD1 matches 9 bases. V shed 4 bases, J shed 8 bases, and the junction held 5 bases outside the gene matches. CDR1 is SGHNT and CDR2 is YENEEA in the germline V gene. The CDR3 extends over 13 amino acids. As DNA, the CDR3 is TGTGCCAGCAGCTCTGGACAGGGGTCAGAAGCTTTCTTT. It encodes CASSSGQGSEAFF.

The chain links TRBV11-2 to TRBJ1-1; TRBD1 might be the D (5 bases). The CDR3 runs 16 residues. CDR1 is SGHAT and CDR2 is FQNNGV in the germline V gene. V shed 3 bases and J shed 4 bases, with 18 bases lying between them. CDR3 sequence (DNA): TGTGCCAGCAGCTTTACAGGATCGCCCGGTCTCACTGAAGCTTTCTTT. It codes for CASSFTGSPGLTEAFF.

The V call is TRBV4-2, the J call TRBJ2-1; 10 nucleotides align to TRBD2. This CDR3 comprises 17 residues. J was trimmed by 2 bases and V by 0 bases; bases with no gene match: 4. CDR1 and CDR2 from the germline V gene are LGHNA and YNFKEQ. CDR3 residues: CASSQDTSGGAYNEQFF. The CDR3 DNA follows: TGTGCCAGCAGCCAAGATACCAGCGGGGGGGCCTACAATGAGCAGTTCTTC.

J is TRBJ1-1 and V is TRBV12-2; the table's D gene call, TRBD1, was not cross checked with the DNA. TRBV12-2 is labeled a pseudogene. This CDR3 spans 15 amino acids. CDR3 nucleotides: TGTGCAAGTGACCCAGGGGGCGAGTGGGACACTGAAGCTTTCTTT. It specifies CASDPGGEWDTEAFF.

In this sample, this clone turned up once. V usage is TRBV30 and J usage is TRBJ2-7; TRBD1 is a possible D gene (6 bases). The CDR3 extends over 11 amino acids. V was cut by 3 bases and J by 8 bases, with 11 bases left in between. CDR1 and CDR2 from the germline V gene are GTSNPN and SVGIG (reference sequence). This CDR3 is CAWRYRDQQYF. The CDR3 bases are TGTGCCTGGAGGTACAGGGATCAGCAGTACTTC.

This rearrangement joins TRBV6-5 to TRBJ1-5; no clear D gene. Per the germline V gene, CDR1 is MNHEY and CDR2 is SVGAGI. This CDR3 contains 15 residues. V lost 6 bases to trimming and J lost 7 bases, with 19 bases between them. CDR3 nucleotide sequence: TGTGCCAGCAGCTACCTCGGAGGGAATAGGCAGCCCCAGCATTTT. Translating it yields CASSYLGGNRQPQHF.

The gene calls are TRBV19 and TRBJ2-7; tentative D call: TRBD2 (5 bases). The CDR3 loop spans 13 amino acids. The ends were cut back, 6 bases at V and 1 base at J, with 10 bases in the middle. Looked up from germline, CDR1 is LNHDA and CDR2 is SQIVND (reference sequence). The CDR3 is CASSKRDSYEQYF. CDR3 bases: TGTGCCAGTAGCAAGAGGGATTCCTACGAGCAGTACTTC. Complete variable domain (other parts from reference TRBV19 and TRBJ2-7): DGGITQSPKYLFRKEGQNVTLSCEQNLNHDAMYWYRQDPGQGLRLIYYSQIVNDFQKGDIAEGYSVSREKKESFPLTVTSAQKNPTAFYLCASSKRDSYEQYFGPGTRLTVT.

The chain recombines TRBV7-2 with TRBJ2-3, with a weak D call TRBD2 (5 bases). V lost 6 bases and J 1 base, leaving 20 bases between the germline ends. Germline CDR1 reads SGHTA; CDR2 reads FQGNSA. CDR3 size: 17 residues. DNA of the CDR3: TGTGCCAGCAGTATAGAGCGGCTCCGCTATCGCACAGATACGCAGTATTTT. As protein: CASSIERLRYRTDTQYF.

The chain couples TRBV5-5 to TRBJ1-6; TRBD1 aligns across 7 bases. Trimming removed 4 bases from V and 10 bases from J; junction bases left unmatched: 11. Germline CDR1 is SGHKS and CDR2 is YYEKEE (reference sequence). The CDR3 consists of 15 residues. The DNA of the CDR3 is TGTGCCAGCAGCGAGGGACAGCAGCCGGACTCACCCCTCCACTTT. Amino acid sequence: CASSEGQQPDSPLHF.

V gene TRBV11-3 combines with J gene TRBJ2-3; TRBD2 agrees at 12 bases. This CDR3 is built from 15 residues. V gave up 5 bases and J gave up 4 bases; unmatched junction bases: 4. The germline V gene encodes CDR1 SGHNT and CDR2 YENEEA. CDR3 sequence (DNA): TGTGCCAGCAGCATCGGACTAGCGGGGTCAGATACGCAGTATTTT. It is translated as CASSIGLAGSDTQYF.

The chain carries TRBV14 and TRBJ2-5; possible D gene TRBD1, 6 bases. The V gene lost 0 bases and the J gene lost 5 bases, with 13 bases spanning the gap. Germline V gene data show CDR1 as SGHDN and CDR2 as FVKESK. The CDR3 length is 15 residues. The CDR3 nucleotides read TGTGCCAGCAGCCAAGAACGGTTTAGGGGGGAGACCCAGTACTTC. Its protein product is CASSQERFRGETQYF.

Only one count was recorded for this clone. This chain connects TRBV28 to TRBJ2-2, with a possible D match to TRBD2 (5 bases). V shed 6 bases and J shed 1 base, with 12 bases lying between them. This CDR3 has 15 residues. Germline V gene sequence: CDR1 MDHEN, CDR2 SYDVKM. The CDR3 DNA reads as TGTGCCAGCAGCCGCGGACTTCAGAACACCGGGGAGCTGTTTTTT. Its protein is CASSRGLQNTGELFF.

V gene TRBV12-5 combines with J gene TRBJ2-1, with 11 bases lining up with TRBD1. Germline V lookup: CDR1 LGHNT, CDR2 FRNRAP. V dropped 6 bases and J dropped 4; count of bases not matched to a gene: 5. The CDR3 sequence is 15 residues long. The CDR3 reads CASGPDRGRYNEQFF. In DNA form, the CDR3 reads TGTGCTAGTGGACCGGACAGGGGGCGGTACAATGAGCAGTTCTTC.

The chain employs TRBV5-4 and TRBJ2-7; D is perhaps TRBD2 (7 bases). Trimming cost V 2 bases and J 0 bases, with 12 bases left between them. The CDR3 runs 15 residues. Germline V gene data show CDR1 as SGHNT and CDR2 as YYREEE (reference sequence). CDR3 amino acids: CASSFGGHSSYEQYF. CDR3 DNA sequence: TGTGCCAGCAGCTTCGGGGGGCATAGCTCCTACGAGCAGTACTTC. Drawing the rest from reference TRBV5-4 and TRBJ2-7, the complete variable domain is ETGVTQSPTHLIKTRGQQVTLRCSSQSGHNTVSWYQQALGQGPQFIFQYYREEENGRGNFPPRFSGLQFPNYSSELNVNALELDDSALYLCASSFGGHSSYEQYFGPGTRLTVT.

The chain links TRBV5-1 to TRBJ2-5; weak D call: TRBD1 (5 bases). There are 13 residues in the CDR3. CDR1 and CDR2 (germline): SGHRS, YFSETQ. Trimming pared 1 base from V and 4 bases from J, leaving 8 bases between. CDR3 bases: TGCGCCAGCAGCTTGTGGGGCGGAGAGACCCAGTACTTC. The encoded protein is CASSLWGGETQYF.

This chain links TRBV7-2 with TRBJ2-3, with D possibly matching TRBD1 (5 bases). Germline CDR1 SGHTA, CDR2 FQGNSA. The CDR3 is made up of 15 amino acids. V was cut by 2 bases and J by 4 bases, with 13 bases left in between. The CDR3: CASSLNPWGPDTQYF. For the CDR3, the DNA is TGTGCCAGCAGCTTAAATCCTTGGGGCCCAGATACGCAGTATTTT.

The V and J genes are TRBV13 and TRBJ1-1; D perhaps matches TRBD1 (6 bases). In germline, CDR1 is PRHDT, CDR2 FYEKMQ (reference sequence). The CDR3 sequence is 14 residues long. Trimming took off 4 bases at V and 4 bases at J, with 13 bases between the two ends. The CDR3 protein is CASSSLLRGTEAFF. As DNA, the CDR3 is TGTGCCAGCAGCTCCCTCCTCAGGGGCACTGAAGCTTTCTTT.

CDR3 sequence reads: CAISESTGIEVHYGYTF. The CDR3 DNA reads as TGTGCCATCAGTGAGTCTACAGGAATTGAGGTGCACTATGGCTACACCTTC. The rearrangement links TRBV10-3 to TRBJ1-2, with D possibly TRBD1 on 5 matching bases. Between the trimmed V and J ends, which lost 0 bases and 3 bases, there was a span of 17 bases. CDR1 ENHRY and CDR2 SYGVKD come from the germline V gene. This CDR3 region has 17 residues.

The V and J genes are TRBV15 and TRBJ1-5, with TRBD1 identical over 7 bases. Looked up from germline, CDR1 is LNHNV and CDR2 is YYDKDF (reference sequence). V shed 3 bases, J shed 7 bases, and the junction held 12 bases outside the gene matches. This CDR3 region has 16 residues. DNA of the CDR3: TGTGCCACCAGCAGTCTTACAGGGGCCCATAGGCAGCCCCAGCATTTT. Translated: CATSSLTGAHRQPQHF.

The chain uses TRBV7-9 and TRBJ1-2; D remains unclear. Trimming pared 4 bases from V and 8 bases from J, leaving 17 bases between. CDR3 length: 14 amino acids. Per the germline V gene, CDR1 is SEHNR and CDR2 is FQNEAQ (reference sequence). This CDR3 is CASSSVRISEGYTF. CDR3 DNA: TGTGCCAGCAGCTCCGTCAGGATCTCAGAAGGCTACACCTTC.

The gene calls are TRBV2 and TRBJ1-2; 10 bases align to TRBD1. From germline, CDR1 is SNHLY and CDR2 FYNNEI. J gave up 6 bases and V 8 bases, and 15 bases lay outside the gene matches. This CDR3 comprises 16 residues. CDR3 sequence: CASPISRDRGKHGYTF. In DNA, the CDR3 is TGTGCCAGCCCAATAAGCCGGGACAGGGGAAAGCATGGCTACACCTTC.

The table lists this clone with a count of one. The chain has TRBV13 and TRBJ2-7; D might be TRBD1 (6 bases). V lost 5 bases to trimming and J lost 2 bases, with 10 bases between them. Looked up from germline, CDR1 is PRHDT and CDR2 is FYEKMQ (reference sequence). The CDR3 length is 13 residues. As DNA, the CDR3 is TGTGCCAGCAGCCTGGACAGTACCTACGAGCAGTACTTC. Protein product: CASSLDSTYEQYF.